The next 13 T cell receptor beta chains were all read from a single sample in a study of blood T cell repertoires in COVID-19. TCRdb's table, derived via immunoSEQ multiplex PCR, lists solely in-frame clones and lacks some. The table lists 110,000 or so clones, approximately 81% of them singletons, with 3% to 4% in the top ten. Sequencing was performed on peripheral blood. These receptors were obtained from a man in his forties or fifties with acute or convalescent COVID-19.

This clone was seen just once. The chain links TRBV7-9 to TRBJ1-2; TRBD1 matches at 9 bases. This CDR3 comprises 16 residues. Germline-derived CDR1 and CDR2 are SEHNR and FQNEAQ (reference sequence). V lost 2 bases to trimming and J lost 3 bases; unmatched junction nucleotides: 7. The CDR3 sequence: CASSLIRTGAHYGYTF. CDR3 DNA: TGTGCCAGCAGCTTAATCAGGACAGGGGCTCACTATGGCTACACCTTC.

The rearrangement uses TRBV6-5 and TRBJ2-2; D perhaps matches TRBD2 (5 bases). Germline V gene sequence: CDR1 MNHEY, CDR2 SVGAGI. Trimming pared 5 bases from V and 8 bases from J, leaving 12 bases between. The CDR3 totals 13 residues. The CDR3 DNA sequence: TGTGCCAGCAGTCAGTGGGAGAGAGGGGAGCTGTTTTTT. Translation gives CASSQWERGELFF.

The rearrangement uses TRBV19 and TRBJ1-5; D gene uncertain. CDR3 length equals 15 residues. V shed 3 bases and J shed 3 bases, with 12 bases lying between them. The germline CDR1 and CDR2 sequences are LNHDA and SQIVND (reference sequence). This chain's CDR3 is CASSMGQFFNQPQHF. DNA of the CDR3: TGTGCCAGTAGTATGGGCCAATTCTTCAATCAGCCCCAGCATTTT.

This sequence joins TRBV6-6 and TRBJ2-7, with D hard to call. The germline V gene has CDR1 MNHNY and CDR2 SVGAGI (reference sequence). V was clipped by 4 bases and J by 7 bases, with 8 bases between them. The CDR3 is 11 amino acids. CDR3 sequence (DNA): TGTGCCAGCAGTTCGATGCGGGAGCAGTACTTC. This encodes CASSSMREQYF.

The rearrangement links TRBV21-1 to TRBJ2-7; the table calls TRBD2, which could not be checked here. TRBV21-1 is reported as a pseudogene. The CDR3 sequence is 16 residues long. The CDR3 DNA reads TGTGCCAGCAGCAAATGGGTACCGGGCGGGACCTACGAGCAGTACTTC. It yields the protein CASSKWVPGGTYEQYF.

V usage is TRBV28 and J usage is TRBJ1-3, with D perhaps matching TRBD1 (5 bases). CDR1 MDHEN and CDR2 SYDVKM come from the germline V gene. Between the trimmed V and J ends, which lost 4 bases and 0 bases, there was a span of 10 bases. The CDR3 is made up of 15 amino acids. The CDR3 reads CASSWGVSSGNTIYF. The DNA of the CDR3 is TGTGCCAGCAGTTGGGGGGTTAGCTCTGGAAACACCATATATTTT.

The rearrangement joins TRBV7-6 to TRBJ2-7; D not resolved. The CDR3 is made up of 15 amino acids. V lost 1 base, J lost 0 bases, and 10 bases lay in between. Germline CDR1 reads SGHVS; CDR2 reads FNYEAQ. The CDR3 loop is CASSLGAGSSYEQYF. DNA for the CDR3: TGTGCCAGCAGCTTAGGGGCTGGCAGCTCCTACGAGCAGTACTTC.

This rearrangement joins TRBV12-3 or TRBV12-4 to TRBJ1-2, with D perhaps matching TRBD1 (5 bases). There are 12 residues in the CDR3. V shed 3 bases and J shed 7 bases, with 9 bases lying between them. CDR3 bases: TGTGCCAGCAGTTTGGGGCTCGCTGGCTACACCTTC. Translation gives CASSLGLAGYTF.

The chain couples TRBV12-3 or TRBV12-4 to TRBJ2-7; 9 bases are shared with TRBD1. The CDR3 is made up of 13 amino acids. The trim removed 6 bases at V and 3 bases at J, leaving 3 bases unmatched. CDR3 residues: CASSRDRVYEQYF. Here the CDR3 DNA reads TGTGCCAGCAGCCGGGACAGGGTCTACGAGCAGTACTTC.

The chain joins TRBV6-5 to TRBJ2-7; D is perhaps TRBD2 (6 bases). Looked up from germline, CDR1 is MNHEY and CDR2 is SVGAGI. The CDR3 has 13 amino acids. CDR3 coding DNA: TGTGCAGCGGGCGGCGAAAGGCTCTACGAGCAGTACTTC. This sequence encodes CAAGGERLYEQYF.

This sequence joins TRBV29-1 and TRBJ2-7; 7 bases are a match to TRBD1. Germline CDR1 reads SQVTM; CDR2 reads ANQGSEA. The CDR3 totals 12 residues. Trimming took 7 bases from V and 2 from J; bases not matched to a gene: 5. The CDR3 DNA follows: TGCAGCGCCTGGGACAGCGCCTACGAGCAGTACTTC. The encoded protein is CSAWDSAYEQYF.

The chain joins TRBV11-2 to TRBJ2-3; 16 bases line up with TRBD2. Germline V gene sequence: CDR1 SGHAT, CDR2 FQNNGV. CDR3 length: 19 residues. With 5 bases clipped from V and 9 bases from J, the junction kept 17 bases outside the gene matches. In nucleotides, the CDR3 is TGTGCCAGCAGCACCGGGACTAGCGGGGGGGCACGGTCCCATTTAACGCAGTATTTT. Translated: CASSTGTSGGARSHLTQYF.

The chain employs TRBV7-9 and TRBJ2-3, with D tentatively TRBD2 (6 bases). The CDR3 consists of 15 residues. The germline CDR1 and CDR2 sequences are SEHNR and FQNEAQ (reference sequence). The ends were cut back, 2 bases at V and 6 bases at J, with 15 bases in the middle. DNA of the CDR3: TGTGCCAGCAGCTTAATCTCCCTGGAGGGGGATACGCAGTATTTT. It is translated as CASSLISLEGDTQYF.